One sample yielded the 2 T cell receptor beta chains listed below, sequenced in a study of T cells in Graves' hyperthyroidism and ophthalmopathy. What was amplified from RNA transcripts were TCR beta CDR3 regions. The HTBI set primed first-round TCR CDR3 RT-PCR. TCRdb recomputed calls from the multiplex PCR reads with MiXCR, one row per CDR3 protein. The sample holds approximately 620,000 distinct CDR3 sequences; roughly 13% are singletons and the top ten take 5.5% to 7.5%. The sequenced sample was blood. The source is a woman in her thirties with Graves' hyperthyroidism that later progressed to Graves' ophthalmopathy.

The sample holds a few counts of this clonotype. V usage is TRBV25-1 and J usage is TRBJ2-5, with D possibly TRBD1 on 6 matching bases. V was pared by 5 bases and J by 2 bases, with 12 bases between. Germline assignment: CDR1 MGHDK and CDR2 SYGVNS. The CDR3 is 14 residues long. This CDR3 reads CASSKPDRQETQYF. DNA of the CDR3: TGTGCCAGCAGTAAACCGGACAGACAAGAGACCCAGTACTTC.

In this sample, this clonotype turned up many times. The chain links TRBV28 to TRBJ1-1; D is uncertain. CDR1 and CDR2 from the germline V gene are MDHEN and SYDVKM. The V and J ends lost 2 bases and 0 bases respectively, with 7 bases between them. The CDR3 consists of 14 residues. DNA for the CDR3: TGTGCCAGCAGTTTACCTCCGATGAACACTGAAGCTTTCTTT. It encodes CASSLPPMNTEAFF. Filled out from reference TRBV28 and TRBJ1-1, the complete variable domain reads DVKVTQSSRYLVKRTGEKVFLECVQDMDHENMFWYRQDPGLGLRLIYFSYDVKMKEKGDIPEGYSVSREKKERFSLILESASTNQTSMYLCASSLPPMNTEAFFGQGTRLTVV.